This T cell receptor beta chain was recovered during a study of blood T cell repertoires in COVID-19. Germline V gene sequence: CDR1 SGHNT, CDR2 YYREEE (reference sequence). The germline V and J ends were trimmed by 4 bases and 8 bases, with 16 bases remaining between them. This CDR3 spans 14 amino acids. Original processing notes: Estimated nucleated cell counts came from reference gene primer amplification. The data were produced by immunoSEQ multiplex PCR, yet TCRdb's version contains in-frame clones alone and is incomplete. V, J and clone size reflect that table, while D and trimming were determined from the DNA. The table shows over 35,000 clones, with approximately 90% occurring only once.

The chain is built from TRBV5-4 and TRBJ2-1; D is unresolved. Sequencing was performed on peripheral blood. This clonotype originated in a man aged 35 to 55 with COVID-19, enrolled during active disease. The DNA of the CDR3 is TGTGCCAGCAGCCTCGGGTCTCTCGGATATGAGCAGTTCTTC. This gives the protein CASSLGSLGYEQFF.